These 32 T cell receptor beta chains came from one sample sequenced in a study of OX40 agonist ivuxolimab in advanced cancers. Assay: immunoSEQ multiplex PCR; the TCRdb copy retains only in-frame clones and omits some. Of more than 45,000 clones in the sample, about 87% were seen once. Sequences were derived from CD4+ or CD8+ T cells sorted from blood, sampled in a trial of the OX40 agonist ivuxolimab. These receptors were taken from an adult with an advanced solid tumor such as melanoma, head and neck, liver or kidney cancer.

V is TRBV7-9 and J is TRBJ2-2; unclear D gene. The CDR3 spans 16 residues. With 6 bases removed from V and 0 bases from J, the gap between germline ends came to 14 bases. Germline lookup yields CDR1 SEHNR and CDR2 FQNEAQ (reference sequence). This CDR3 reads CASRGTQTTNTGELFF. The CDR3 DNA is TGTGCCAGCAGAGGAACTCAAACCACGAACACCGGGGAGCTGTTTTTT.

Written as DNA, the CDR3 is TGTGCCAGCAGGGCTAACCCTTATGGGGGGCCCTTGGGGTCCTACGAGCAGTACTTC. Translation: CASRANPYGGPLGSYEQYF. The V gene is TRBV28, the J gene TRBJ2-7; D assignment may be TRBD1 or TRBD2 (6 bases each). Trimming removed 6 bases from V and 1 base from J, with 28 bases in between. Germline-derived CDR1 and CDR2 are MDHEN and SYDVKM. The CDR3 consists of 19 residues. Variable domain in full (rest from reference TRBV28 and TRBJ2-7): DVKVTQSSRYLVKRTGEKVFLECVQDMDHENMFWYRQDPGLGLRLIYFSYDVKMKEKGDIPEGYSVSREKKERFSLILESASTNQTSMYLCASRANPYGGPLGSYEQYFGPGTRLTVT.

V is TRBV19 and J is TRBJ2-7; no firm D call. The V gene's germline CDR1 is LNHDA and CDR2 SQIVND (reference sequence). The CDR3 length is 13 residues. V lost 5 bases and J 0 bases, leaving 8 bases between the germline ends. Written as DNA, the CDR3 is TGTGCCAGTAGTGCTGGGTTCTCCTACGAGCAGTACTTC. Its translation is CASSAGFSYEQYF.

The chain uses TRBV11-2 and TRBJ2-7; 7 bases are a match to TRBD2. The CDR3 sequence is 16 residues long. V was pared by 1 base and J by 3 bases, with 9 bases of the junction left unmatched. Germline CDR1 reads SGHAT; CDR2 reads FQNNGV. CDR3 protein: CASSLGAGTGGYEQYF. CDR3 bases: TGTGCCAGCAGCTTAGGGGCCGGGACGGGGGGCTACGAGCAGTACTTC.

The chain uses TRBV6-5 and TRBJ1-2; D not certain. The germline gives CDR1 MNHEY, CDR2 SVGAGI. With 6 bases removed from V and 3 bases from J, the gap between germline ends came to 14 bases. This CDR3 contains 14 residues. CDR3 sequence: CASRSGGTYYGYTF. The CDR3 nucleotides read TGTGCCAGCAGGTCGGGTGGCACATACTATGGCTACACCTTC.

The chain combines TRBV5-1 with TRBJ2-2; TRBD1 matches at 8 bases. The CDR3 is 16 residues long. Germline V gives CDR1 SGHRS, CDR2 YFSETQ. Germline trimming cut 4 bases from V and 3 bases from J; bases unmatched to any gene: 8. CDR3 nucleotides: TGCGCCAGCAGCGGACCGACAGGGGATTACACCGGGGAGCTGTTTTTT. This gives the protein CASSGPTGDYTGELFF.

This rearrangement joins TRBV19 to TRBJ2-7; D is possibly TRBD1 (5 bases). This CDR3 region has 14 residues. V lost 2 bases to trimming and J lost 4 bases, with 12 bases between them. CDR1 is LNHDA and CDR2 is SQIVND in the germline V gene (reference sequence). CDR3 loop: CASSIRGLGYEQYF. The CDR3 DNA reads TGTGCCAGTAGTATAAGGGGCCTTGGGTACGAGCAGTACTTC.

This chain joins TRBV29-1 and TRBJ1-2; 8 bases agree with TRBD1. The CDR3 is 15 amino acids. The ends lost 6 bases at V and 2 bases at J; junction bases unmatched: 11. Germline CDR1 and CDR2: SQVTM and ANQGSEA. The CDR3 region is CSVPGGQGVNYGYTF. DNA of the CDR3: TGCAGCGTACCGGGCGGACAGGGCGTAAACTATGGCTACACCTTC.

This clone was observed a handful of times. This chain joins TRBV28 and TRBJ2-5, with 7 bases that match TRBD2. This CDR3 spans 16 amino acids. Looked up from germline, CDR1 is MDHEN and CDR2 is SYDVKM. Trimming at V came to 6 bases and at J to 3 bases, leaving 13 bases not matched to a gene. The CDR3 sequence is CASRETGREVKETQYF. The CDR3 region has the DNA TGTGCCAGCAGAGAAACCGGCCGGGAGGTCAAAGAGACCCAGTACTTC. Looking up the rest from reference TRBV28 and TRBJ2-5 gives the full variable domain: DVKVTQSSRYLVKRTGEKVFLECVQDMDHENMFWYRQDPGLGLRLIYFSYDVKMKEKGDIPEGYSVSREKKERFSLILESASTNQTSMYLCASRETGREVKETQYFGPGTRLLVL.

The rearrangement joins TRBV7-8 to TRBJ2-3; maybe TRBD1 (5 bases). Per the germline V gene, CDR1 is SGHVS and CDR2 is FQNEAQ. The CDR3 covers 14 residues. Trimming left V 3 bases short and J 5 bases short, with 12 bases between. This chain's CDR3 is CASSFLGRGDTQYF. CDR3 bases: TGTGCCAGCAGCTTTCTGGGGCGTGGAGATACGCAGTATTTT.

This sequence joins TRBV9 and TRBJ2-1; 7 nucleotides match TRBD1. V lost 3 bases, J lost 0 bases, and 3 bases stayed unmatched. Germline CDR1 SGDLS, CDR2 YYNGEE. The CDR3 extends over 15 amino acids. The CDR3 loop is CASSGQGSSYNEQFF. CDR3 DNA sequence: TGTGCCAGCAGCGGACAGGGAAGCTCCTACAATGAGCAGTTCTTC.

This clone was picked up a small number of times. CDR3 DNA: TGTGCCAGCAGCGTCGGACACCTCGGGGACACTGAAGCTTTCTTT. This encodes CASSVGHLGDTEAFF. V gene TRBV9 combines with J gene TRBJ1-1; maybe TRBD1 (5 bases). The CDR3 is 15 residues long. Germline lookup yields CDR1 SGDLS and CDR2 YYNGEE. The V gene lost 2 bases and the J gene lost 3 bases, with 14 bases spanning the gap.

The V and J genes are TRBV29-1 and TRBJ2-7, with D tentatively TRBD1 or TRBD2 (5 bases each). The CDR3 sequence is 11 residues long. V shed 2 bases and J shed 6 bases, with 8 bases lying between them. Looked up from germline, CDR1 is SQVTM and CDR2 is ANQGSEA. CDR3 amino acids: CSVETGLEQYF. For the CDR3, the DNA is TGCAGCGTTGAAACGGGGCTCGAGCAGTACTTC.

J is TRBJ1-4 and V is TRBV7-2; D unresolved. With 0 bases removed from V and 11 bases from J, the gap between germline ends came to 10 bases. This CDR3 region has 13 residues. CDR1 and CDR2 (germline): SGHTA, FQGNSA. As DNA, the CDR3 is TGTGCCAGCAGCTTAGCGCACGGGCAGAAACTGTTTTTT. Amino acids: CASSLAHGQKLFF.

V and J are TRBV20-1 and TRBJ2-3; D remains unclear. The CDR3 runs to 10 residues. Germline lookup yields CDR1 DFQATT and CDR2 SNEGSKA (reference sequence). V gave up 6 bases and J gave up 8 bases, with 9 bases separating them. The CDR3 protein is CSALSGTQYF. CDR3 nucleotides: TGCAGTGCCTTAAGTGGTACGCAGTATTTT.

V is TRBV2 and J is TRBJ1-5; the match to TRBD1 covers 8 bases. CDR3 length equals 14 residues. Germline loops: CDR1 SNHLY, CDR2 FYNNEI. Trimming at V came to 8 bases and at J to 8 bases, leaving 11 bases not matched to a gene. In nucleotides, the CDR3 is TGTGCCAGCGAGGGACAGGCGGCTCGTGAGCCCCAGCATTTT. Its protein product is CASEGQAAREPQHF.

The chain recombines TRBV28 with TRBJ2-3; D is ambiguous. The CDR3 has 12 residues. Germline loops: CDR1 MDHEN, CDR2 SYDVKM. The germline V and J ends were trimmed by 8 bases and 2 bases, with 8 bases remaining between them. The CDR3 reads CASGYITDTQYF. The DNA of the CDR3 is TGTGCCAGCGGATACATCACAGATACGCAGTATTTT.

The V and J genes are TRBV14 and TRBJ2-7, with D possibly TRBD1 on 5 matching bases. Trimming cost V 0 bases and J 5 bases, with 14 bases left between them. The germline CDR1 and CDR2 sequences are SGHDN and FVKESK. The CDR3 covers 15 residues. This CDR3 is CASSQESGALDEQYF. DNA of the CDR3: TGTGCCAGCAGCCAAGAGTCTGGGGCCCTCGACGAGCAGTACTTC.

J is TRBJ2-1 and V is TRBV11-3; 9 nucleotides match TRBD1. The CDR3 runs 16 residues. The V gene end was trimmed by 5 bases and the J gene end by 4 bases; junction bases not matched to a gene: 9. From germline, CDR1 is SGHNT and CDR2 YENEEA. The DNA for the CDR3 is TGTGCCAGCAGCCCCTTGGGGGGACAGGGTTACAATGAGCAGTTCTTC. Protein: CASSPLGGQGYNEQFF. Full variable domain (outside the CDR3, taken from reference TRBV11-3 and TRBJ2-1): EAGVVQSPRYKIIEKKQPVAFWCNPISGHNTLYWYLQNLGQGPELLIRYENEEAVDDSQLPKDRFSAERLKGVDSTLKIQPAELGDSAVYLCASSPLGGQGYNEQFFGPGTRLTVL.

The V and J genes are TRBV7-8 and TRBJ2-5; 7 positions agree with TRBD2. CDR3 size: 15 residues. V trimming: 7 bases; J trimming: 2 bases; junction bases outside the gene matches: 10. Germline V gene sequence: CDR1 SGHVS, CDR2 FQNEAQ. The CDR3 region has the DNA TGTGCCAGCACCCCGCGGGGGAGAATACAAGAGACCCAGTACTTC. This gives the protein CASTPRGRIQETQYF. Full variable domain (missing parts from reference TRBV7-8 and TRBJ2-5): GAGVSQSPRYKVAKRGQDVALRCDPISGHVSLFWYQQALGQGPEFLTYFQNEAQLDKSGLPSDRFFAERPEGSVSTLKIQRTQQEDSAVYLCASTPRGRIQETQYFGPGTRLLVL.

This clone showed up many times. Within the sample, other DNA sequences also encode this same CDR3. The chain combines TRBV4-3 with TRBJ2-2, with 7 bases aligning to TRBD2. CDR1 is LGHNA, CDR2 YSLEER, per germline. The CDR3 consists of 16 residues. Germline trimming cut 0 bases from V and 0 bases from J; bases unmatched to any gene: 1. The CDR3 sequence is CASSQEGGANTGELFF. CDR3 DNA sequence: TGCGCCAGCAGCCAAGAGGGAGGGGCGAACACCGGGGAGCTGTTTTTT.

The rearrangement joins TRBV28 to TRBJ2-1, with D perhaps TRBD1 (5 bases). The germline V gene has CDR1 MDHEN and CDR2 SYDVKM. V shed 10 bases and J shed 2 bases, with 15 bases lying between them. The CDR3 contains 14 residues. CDR3 in amino acids: CATILQGAYNEQFF. The CDR3 nucleotides are TGTGCCACCATATTGCAGGGCGCCTACAATGAGCAGTTCTTC.

This chain connects TRBV4-3 to TRBJ2-7; D unclear. This CDR3 spans 15 amino acids. The V and J ends lost 4 bases and 4 bases respectively, with 17 bases between them. Germline assignment: CDR1 LGHNA and CDR2 YSLEER. CDR3 loop: CASSPHSLPRYEQYF. The CDR3 DNA reads TGCGCCAGCAGCCCACACTCGCTCCCGAGATACGAGCAGTACTTC.

This sequence joins TRBV4-3 and TRBJ2-3; D not certain. There are 18 residues in the CDR3. Germline V gene lookup returns CDR1 LGHNA and CDR2 YSLEER. V dropped 2 bases and J dropped 2 bases, with 20 bases sitting between them. In DNA, the CDR3 is TGCGCCAGCAGCCAACTCCCAGAGTCCCGGGCCTACACAGATACGCAGTATTTT. Its translation: CASSQLPESRAYTDTQYF.

V is TRBV30 and J is TRBJ2-1, with TRBD1 matching over 8 bases. Trimming at V came to 0 bases and at J to 6 bases, leaving 4 bases not matched to a gene. In germline, CDR1 is GTSNPN, CDR2 SVGIG (reference sequence). The CDR3 length is 14 residues. DNA for the CDR3: TGTGCCTGGAGTGTGATTGACAGGGGCAATGAGCAGTTCTTC. This codes for CAWSVIDRGNEQFF.

DNA for the CDR3: TGTGCCAGTAGTACTTACAGGGCAGAGACCCAGTACTTC. Amino acid sequence: CASSTYRAETQYF. This chain connects TRBV19 to TRBJ2-5; a weak D match, TRBD1 (6 bases). The CDR3 runs to 13 residues. The V end was cut by 4 bases, the J end by 4 bases, with 10 bases between. Germline-derived CDR1 and CDR2 are LNHDA and SQIVND (reference sequence).

This clone was counted a single time. The chain joins TRBV28 to TRBJ2-5; TRBD1 agrees at 7 bases. The germline V gene encodes CDR1 MDHEN and CDR2 SYDVKM. This CDR3 spans 15 amino acids. J was trimmed by 2 bases and V by 5 bases; bases with no gene match: 8. The CDR3 nucleotides read TGTGCCAGCAGTACGCCTGAGACAGGGCAAGAGACCCAGTACTTC. Protein: CASSTPETGQETQYF.

This chain connects TRBV28 to TRBJ2-3; TRBD2 matches at 8 bases. This CDR3 comprises 15 residues. Germline lookup yields CDR1 MDHEN and CDR2 SYDVKM. V was pared by 1 base and J by 11 bases, with 11 bases of the junction left unmatched. CDR3 residues: CASSLYRGGSEGQYF. The CDR3 DNA reads TGTGCCAGCAGTTTATATCGCGGGGGGTCAGAGGGGCAGTATTTT.

This rearrangement joins TRBV27 to TRBJ2-7, with a tentative D call TRBD2 (6 bases). Looked up from germline, CDR1 is MNHEY and CDR2 is SMNVEV (reference sequence). The CDR3 consists of 17 residues. Deletions cut 4 bases from V and 4 bases from J, with 23 bases between. The chain's CDR3 is CASSWGVPGAVPYEQYF. DNA for the CDR3: TGTGCCAGCAGTTGGGGGGTCCCCGGGGCAGTTCCGTACGAGCAGTACTTC.

The genes are TRBV5-4 and TRBJ2-1; no clear D. Trimming took off 0 bases at V and 6 bases at J, with 4 bases between the two ends. The germline CDR1 and CDR2 sequences are SGHNT and YYREEE (reference sequence). The CDR3 is 12 residues long. CDR3 DNA sequence: TGTGCCAGCAGCTTGGCTCTCAATGAGCAGTTCTTC. Amino acid sequence: CASSLALNEQFF.

This chain links TRBV11-2 with TRBJ2-1, with D hard to call. Germline values: CDR1 SGHAT, CDR2 FQNNGV. Trimming pared 5 bases from V and 5 bases from J, leaving 7 bases between. This CDR3 spans 12 amino acids. Here the CDR3 DNA reads TGTGCCAGCAGCAACATTCACAATGAGCAGTTCTTC. This translates into CASSNIHNEQFF. Full variable domain (outside the CDR3, taken from reference TRBV11-2 and TRBJ2-1): EAGVAQSPRYKIIEKRQSVAFWCNPISGHATLYWYQQILGQGPKLLIQFQNNGVVDDSQLPKDRFSAERLKGVDSTLKIQPAKLEDSAVYLCASSNIHNEQFFGPGTRLTVL.

This rearrangement joins TRBV15 to TRBJ2-2; D gene unclear. The V gene lost 7 bases and the J gene lost 1 base, with 16 bases spanning the gap. This CDR3 region has 16 residues. The germline V gene encodes CDR1 LNHNV and CDR2 YYDKDF (reference sequence). The CDR3 here is CATTVKGGWNTGELFF. Written as DNA, the CDR3 is TGTGCCACCACCGTCAAGGGCGGCTGGAACACCGGGGAGCTGTTTTTT.